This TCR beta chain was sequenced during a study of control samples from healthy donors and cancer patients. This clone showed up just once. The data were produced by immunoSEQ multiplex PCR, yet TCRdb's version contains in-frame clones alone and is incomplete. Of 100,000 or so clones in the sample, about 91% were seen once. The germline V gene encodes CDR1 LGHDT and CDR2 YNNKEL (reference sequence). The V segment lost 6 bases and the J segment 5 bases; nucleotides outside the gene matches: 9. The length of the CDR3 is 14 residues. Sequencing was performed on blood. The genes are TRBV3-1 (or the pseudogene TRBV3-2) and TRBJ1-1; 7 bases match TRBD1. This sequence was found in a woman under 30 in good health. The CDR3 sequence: CASSEWDSATEAFF. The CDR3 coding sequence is TGTGCCAGCAGTGAGTGGGACAGCGCAACTGAAGCTTTCTTT.